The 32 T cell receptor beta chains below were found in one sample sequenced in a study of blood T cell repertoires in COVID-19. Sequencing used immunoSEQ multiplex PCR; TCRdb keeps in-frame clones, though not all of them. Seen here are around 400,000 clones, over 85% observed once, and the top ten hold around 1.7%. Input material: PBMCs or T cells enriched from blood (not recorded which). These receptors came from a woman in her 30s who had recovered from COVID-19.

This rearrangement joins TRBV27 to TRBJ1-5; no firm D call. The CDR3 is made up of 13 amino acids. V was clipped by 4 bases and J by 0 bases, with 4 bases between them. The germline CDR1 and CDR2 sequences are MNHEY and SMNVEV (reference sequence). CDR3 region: CASSYNSNQPQHF. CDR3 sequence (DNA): TGTGCCAGCAGTTACAATAGCAATCAGCCCCAGCATTTT.

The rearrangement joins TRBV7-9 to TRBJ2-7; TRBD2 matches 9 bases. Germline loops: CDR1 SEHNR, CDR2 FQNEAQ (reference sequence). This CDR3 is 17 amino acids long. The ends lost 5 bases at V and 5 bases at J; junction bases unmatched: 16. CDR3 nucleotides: TGTGCCAGCAGCAGCCCAACGTGGGCTAGCGGGACAAACGAGCAGTACTTC. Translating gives CASSSPTWASGTNEQYF.

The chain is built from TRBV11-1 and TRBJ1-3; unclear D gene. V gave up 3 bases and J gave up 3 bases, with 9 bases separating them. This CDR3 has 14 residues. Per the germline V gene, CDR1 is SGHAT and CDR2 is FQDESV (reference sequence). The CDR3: CASSLTRGGNTIYF. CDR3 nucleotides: TGTGCCAGCAGCTTGACCCGGGGTGGAAACACCATATATTTT.

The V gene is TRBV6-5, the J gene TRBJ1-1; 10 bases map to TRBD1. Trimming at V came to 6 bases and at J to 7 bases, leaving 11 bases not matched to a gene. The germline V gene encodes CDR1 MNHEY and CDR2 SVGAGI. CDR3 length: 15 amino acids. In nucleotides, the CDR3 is TGTGCCAGCAGAACCGGGACAGGGGCACAACTTGAAGCTTTCTTT. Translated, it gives CASRTGTGAQLEAFF.

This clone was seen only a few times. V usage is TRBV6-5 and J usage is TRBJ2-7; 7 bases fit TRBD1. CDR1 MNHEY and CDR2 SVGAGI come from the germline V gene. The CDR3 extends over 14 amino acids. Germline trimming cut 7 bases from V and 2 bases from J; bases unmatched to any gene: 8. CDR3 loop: CASIRGQGAYEQYF. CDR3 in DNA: TGTGCCAGCATTAGGGGGCAGGGGGCCTACGAGCAGTACTTC.

The CDR3 DNA reads TGTGCCAGCAGCCCGAGGACAGGGGAGAATTCACCCCTCCACTTT. Translating it yields CASSPRTGENSPLHF. The rearrangement uses TRBV11-2 and TRBJ1-6; 9 nucleotides match TRBD1. The germline V gene encodes CDR1 SGHAT and CDR2 FQNNGV. Trimming at V came to 5 bases and at J to 7 bases, leaving 6 bases not matched to a gene. The CDR3 sequence is 15 residues long.

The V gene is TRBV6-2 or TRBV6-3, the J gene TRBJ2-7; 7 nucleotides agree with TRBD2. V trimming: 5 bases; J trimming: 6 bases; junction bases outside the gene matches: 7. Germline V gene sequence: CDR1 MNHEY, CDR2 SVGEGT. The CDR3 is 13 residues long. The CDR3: CASSRGGSGEQYF. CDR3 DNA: TGTGCCAGCAGTCGAGGCGGGAGCGGCGAGCAGTACTTC.

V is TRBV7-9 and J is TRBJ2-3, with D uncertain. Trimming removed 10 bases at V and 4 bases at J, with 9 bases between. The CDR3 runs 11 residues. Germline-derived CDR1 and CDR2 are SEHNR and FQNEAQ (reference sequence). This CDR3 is CATRSADTQYF. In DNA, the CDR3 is TGTGCCACCCGAAGCGCAGATACGCAGTATTTT. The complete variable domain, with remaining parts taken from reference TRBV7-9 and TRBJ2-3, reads DTGVSQNPRHKITKRGQNVTFRCDPISEHNRLYWYRQTLGQGPEFLTYFQNEAQLEKSRLLSDRFSAERPKGSFSTLEIQRTEQGDSAMYLCATRSADTQYFGPGTRLTVL.

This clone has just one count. The DNA for the CDR3 is TGTGCCAGCAGCTTAGGGACAGGAACCTACAATGAGCAGTTCTTC. As protein: CASSLGTGTYNEQFF. The genes are TRBV11-2 and TRBJ2-1; 7 nucleotides line up with TRBD1. After removal of 1 base from V and 2 bases from J, the junction contained 2 bases not matched to a gene. Germline loops: CDR1 SGHAT, CDR2 FQNNGV. The CDR3 length is 15 residues.

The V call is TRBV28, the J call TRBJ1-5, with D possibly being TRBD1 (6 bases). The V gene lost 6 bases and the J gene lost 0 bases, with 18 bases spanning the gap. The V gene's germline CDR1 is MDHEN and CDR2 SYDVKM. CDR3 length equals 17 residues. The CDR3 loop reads CASRQSSTGYSNQPQHF. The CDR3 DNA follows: TGTGCCAGCAGACAGTCTTCAACAGGGTATAGCAATCAGCCCCAGCATTTT.

The CDR3 loop is CASSLTGGPKYNEQFF. The CDR3 coding sequence is TGTGCCAGCAGCTTAACGGGGGGGCCGAAATACAATGAGCAGTTCTTC. The chain uses TRBV7-3 and TRBJ2-1, with D perhaps TRBD2 (7 bases). The germline gives CDR1 SGHTA, CDR2 FQGTGA. This CDR3 has 16 residues. The germline V and J ends were trimmed by 0 bases and 4 bases, with 13 bases remaining between them.

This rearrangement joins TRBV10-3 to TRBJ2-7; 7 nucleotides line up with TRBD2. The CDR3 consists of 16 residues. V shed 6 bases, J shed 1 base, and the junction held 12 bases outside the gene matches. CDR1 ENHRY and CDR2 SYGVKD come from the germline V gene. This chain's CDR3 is CAIRAGAGPRSYEQYF. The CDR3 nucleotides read TGTGCCATCAGGGCGGGAGCCGGTCCTAGATCCTACGAGCAGTACTTC.

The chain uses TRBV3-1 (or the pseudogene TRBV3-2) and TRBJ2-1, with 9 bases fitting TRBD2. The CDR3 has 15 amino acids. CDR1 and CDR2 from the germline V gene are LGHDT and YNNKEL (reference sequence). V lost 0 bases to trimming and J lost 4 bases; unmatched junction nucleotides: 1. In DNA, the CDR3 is TGTGCCAGCAGCCAAGAGACTAGCGGATACAATGAGCAGTTCTTC. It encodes CASSQETSGYNEQFF.

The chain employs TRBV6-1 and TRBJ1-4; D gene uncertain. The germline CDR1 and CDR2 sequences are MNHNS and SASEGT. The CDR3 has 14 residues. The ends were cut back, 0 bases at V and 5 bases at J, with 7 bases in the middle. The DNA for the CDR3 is TGTGCCAGCAGTGAAGCGCGGATAAATGAAAAACTGTTTTTT. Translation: CASSEARINEKLFF.

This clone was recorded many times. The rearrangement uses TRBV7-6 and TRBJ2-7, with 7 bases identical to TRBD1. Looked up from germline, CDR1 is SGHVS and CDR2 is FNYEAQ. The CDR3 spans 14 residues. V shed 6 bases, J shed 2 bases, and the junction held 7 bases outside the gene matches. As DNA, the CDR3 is TGTGCCAGCAGTCTGACAGGGACGACCTACGAGCAGTACTTC. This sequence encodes CASSLTGTTYEQYF.

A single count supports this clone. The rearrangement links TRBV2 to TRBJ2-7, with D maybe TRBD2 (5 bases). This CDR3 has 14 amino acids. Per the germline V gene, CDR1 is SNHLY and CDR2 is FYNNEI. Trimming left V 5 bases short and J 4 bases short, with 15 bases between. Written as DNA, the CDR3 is TGTGCCAGCAGTACCCGAGCGGTTAGGTACGAGCAGTACTTC. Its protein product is CASSTRAVRYEQYF.

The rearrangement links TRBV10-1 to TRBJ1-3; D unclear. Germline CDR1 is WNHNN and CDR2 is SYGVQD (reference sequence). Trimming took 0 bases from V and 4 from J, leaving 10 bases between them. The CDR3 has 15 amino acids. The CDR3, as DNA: TGCGCCAGCAGTGAGTCTCGGGGTTCGGGAAACACCATATATTTT. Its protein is CASSESRGSGNTIYF.

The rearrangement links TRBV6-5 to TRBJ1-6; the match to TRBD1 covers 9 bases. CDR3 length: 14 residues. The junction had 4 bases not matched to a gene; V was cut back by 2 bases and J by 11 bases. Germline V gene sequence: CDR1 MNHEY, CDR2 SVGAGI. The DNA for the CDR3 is TGTGCCAGCAGTTACCGGACAGGGGACCCACCCCTCCACTTT. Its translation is CASSYRTGDPPLHF.

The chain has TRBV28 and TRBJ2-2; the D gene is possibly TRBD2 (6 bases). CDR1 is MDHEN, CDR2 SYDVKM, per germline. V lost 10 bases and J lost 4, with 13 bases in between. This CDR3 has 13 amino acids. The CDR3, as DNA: TGTGCCACCCGGAGGGCCGGCACCGGGGAGCTGTTTTTT. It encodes CATRRAGTGELFF.

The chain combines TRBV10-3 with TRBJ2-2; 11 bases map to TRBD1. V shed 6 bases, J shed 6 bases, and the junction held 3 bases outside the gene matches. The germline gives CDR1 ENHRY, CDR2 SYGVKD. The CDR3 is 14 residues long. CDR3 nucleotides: TGTGCCATCAGCCAGGGACAGGGGGCCGGGGAGCTGTTTTTT. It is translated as CAISQGQGAGELFF.

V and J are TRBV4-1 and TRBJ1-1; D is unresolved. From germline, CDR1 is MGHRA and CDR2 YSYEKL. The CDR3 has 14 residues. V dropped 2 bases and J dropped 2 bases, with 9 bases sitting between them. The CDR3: CASSQQQVNTEAFF. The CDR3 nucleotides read TGCGCCAGCAGCCAACAACAAGTAAACACTGAAGCTTTCTTT.

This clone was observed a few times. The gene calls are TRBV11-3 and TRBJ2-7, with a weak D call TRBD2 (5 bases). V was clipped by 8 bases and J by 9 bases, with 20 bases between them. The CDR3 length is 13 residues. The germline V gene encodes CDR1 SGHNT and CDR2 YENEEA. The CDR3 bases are TGTGCCAGCTCTTTGTACCGCAACAGCGGGCAGTACTTC. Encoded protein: CASSLYRNSGQYF.

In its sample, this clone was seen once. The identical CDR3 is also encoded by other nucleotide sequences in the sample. In DNA, the CDR3 is TGTGCCAGCAGTTTATCAGGGGGGAACTATGGCTACACCTTC. This encodes CASSLSGGNYGYTF. The J gene is TRBJ1-2, the V gene TRBV28, with TRBD1 identical over 7 bases. This CDR3 has 14 residues. V was pared by 1 base and J by 2 bases, with 1 base of the junction left unmatched. CDR1 and CDR2 (germline): MDHEN, SYDVKM.

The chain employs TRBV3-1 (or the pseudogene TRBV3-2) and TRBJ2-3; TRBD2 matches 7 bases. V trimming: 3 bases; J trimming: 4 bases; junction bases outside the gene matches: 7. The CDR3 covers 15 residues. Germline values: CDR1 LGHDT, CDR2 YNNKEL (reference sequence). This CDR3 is CASSQGGFAADTQYF. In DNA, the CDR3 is TGTGCCAGCAGCCAGGGGGGGTTTGCGGCAGATACGCAGTATTTT.

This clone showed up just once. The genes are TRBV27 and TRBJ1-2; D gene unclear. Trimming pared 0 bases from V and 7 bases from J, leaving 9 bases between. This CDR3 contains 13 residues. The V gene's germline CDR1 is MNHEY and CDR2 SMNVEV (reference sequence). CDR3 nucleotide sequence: TGTGCCAGCAGTTTATCGCGGGGATTTGGCTACACCTTC. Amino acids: CASSLSRGFGYTF.

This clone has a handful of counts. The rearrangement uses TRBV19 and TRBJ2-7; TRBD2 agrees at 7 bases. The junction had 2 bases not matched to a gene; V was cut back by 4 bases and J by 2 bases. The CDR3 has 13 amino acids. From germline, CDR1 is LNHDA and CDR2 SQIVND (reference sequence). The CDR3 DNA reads TGTGCCAGTAGTAGCGGGAGTGCCTACGAGCAGTACTTC. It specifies CASSSGSAYEQYF.

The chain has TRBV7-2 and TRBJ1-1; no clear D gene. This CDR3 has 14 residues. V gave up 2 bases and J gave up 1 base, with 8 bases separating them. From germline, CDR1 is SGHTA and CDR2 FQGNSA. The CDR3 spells CASSLFLRNTEAFF. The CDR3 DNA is TGTGCCAGCAGCTTATTTCTTCGGAACACTGAAGCTTTCTTT.

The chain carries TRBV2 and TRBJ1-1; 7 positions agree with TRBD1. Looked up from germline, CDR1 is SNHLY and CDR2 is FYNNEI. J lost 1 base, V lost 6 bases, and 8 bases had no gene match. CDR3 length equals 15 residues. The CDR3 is CASSAQQGTNTEAFF. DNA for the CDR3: TGTGCCAGCAGCGCACAACAGGGGACGAACACTGAAGCTTTCTTT.

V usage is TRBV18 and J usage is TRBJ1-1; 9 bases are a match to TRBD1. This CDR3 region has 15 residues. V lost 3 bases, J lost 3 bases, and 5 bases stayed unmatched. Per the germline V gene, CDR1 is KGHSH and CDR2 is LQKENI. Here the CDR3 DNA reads TGTGCCAGCTCACCTAACAGGGGGCGGGACACTGAAGCTTTCTTT. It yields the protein CASSPNRGRDTEAFF.

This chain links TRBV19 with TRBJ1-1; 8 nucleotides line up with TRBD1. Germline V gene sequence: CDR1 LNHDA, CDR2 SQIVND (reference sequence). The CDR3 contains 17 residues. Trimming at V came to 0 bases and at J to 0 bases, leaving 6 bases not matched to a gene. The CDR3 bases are TGTGCCAGTAGTATAGATCCCCAGGGGGCTATGAACACTGAAGCTTTCTTT. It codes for CASSIDPQGAMNTEAFF.

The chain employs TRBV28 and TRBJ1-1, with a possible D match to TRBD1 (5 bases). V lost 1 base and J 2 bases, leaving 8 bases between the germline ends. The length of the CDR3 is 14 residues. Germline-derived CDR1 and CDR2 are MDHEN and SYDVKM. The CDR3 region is CASSLYQGNTEAFF. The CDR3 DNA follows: TGTGCCAGCAGTTTATATCAGGGAAACACTGAAGCTTTCTTT. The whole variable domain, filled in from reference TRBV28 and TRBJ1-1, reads DVKVTQSSRYLVKRTGEKVFLECVQDMDHENMFWYRQDPGLGLRLIYFSYDVKMKEKGDIPEGYSVSREKKERFSLILESASTNQTSMYLCASSLYQGNTEAFFGQGTRLTVV.

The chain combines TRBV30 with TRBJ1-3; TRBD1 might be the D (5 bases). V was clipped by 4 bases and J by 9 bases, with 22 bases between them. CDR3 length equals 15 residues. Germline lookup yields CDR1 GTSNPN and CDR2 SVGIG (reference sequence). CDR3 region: CAWIGLGTSRGTIYF. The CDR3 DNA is TGTGCCTGGATCGGATTGGGCACCTCAAGGGGCACCATATATTTT.